This T cell receptor (beta chain) originates from a study of T cell changes during pregnancy in multiple sclerosis (dated by TCRdb to between 2018 and 2021). Regarding the study in general: The study looked at changes in the T cell repertoire across pregnancy in women with multiple sclerosis.

From its cysteine to its phenylalanine, the CDR3 spans 15 amino acids. The sequence is cut down to CDR3 DNA, 45 bases in frame from base 1. V drops 1 base and J drops 4 bases, leaving 13 bases in between. In the germline V gene, CDR1 corresponds to SGHNT and CDR2 to YENEEA. Libraries were made using the immunoSEQ multiplex PCR assay. Drawn from immuneACCESS, this table holds only the in-frame rearrangements with V and J called that TCRdb kept. Clones are partly lost; checked studies trace under half to an unresolved V gene and leave the rest unexplained. Within this sample are roughly 67,000 clones, with approximately 90% of them counted one time only. Under 1.5% of the sample belongs to the ten largest clones. Details on this clone: Its antigen is not yet known. Base qualities are not recorded, but no much larger clone differs from it by a single base.

The chain couples TRBV11-3 to TRBJ1-1; TRBD1 might be the D gene, on 5 matching bases. Sample: peripheral blood, taken in the second trimester of pregnancy. The sequence derives from a female donor with multiple sclerosis, enrolled in a pregnancy study. The bases read TGTGCCAGCAGCTTAGCGGGGGGGTCTGGCACTGAAGCTTTCTTT. It specifies CASSLAGGSGTEAFF.